This T cell receptor beta chain was recovered during a study of T-cell reconstitution after alpha-beta-depleted transplantation in children. As it was prepared, the TCRbeta library received unique molecular identifiers. TCRdb used MiXCR to reprocess the PCR reads, holding one entry per CDR3 protein. Here the sample spans 500,000 to 600,000 distinct CDR3 sequences, 27% being singletons. Broader study findings: At the one-year point after transplant, T-cell counts and TCRbeta diversity were found to come mostly from T cells that had been newly produced. Reports say that about two months after transplant, the alpha-beta T cells came out of several hundred graft clones that had expanded.

In regard to this clonotype: Its target is unknown.

Trimming at V came to 5 bases and at J to 9 bases, leaving 7 bases not matched to a gene. Per germline, CDR1 MNHEY and CDR2 SVGEGT. The CDR3 covers 13 residues. The TCR originated in a boy younger than two with Wiskott-Aldrich syndrome, due to receive a stem cell transplant. The sample in question was PBMCs, obtained before TCRalphabeta/CD19-depleted stem cell transplant. The chain employs TRBV6-2 or TRBV6-3 and TRBJ2-1, with 7 bases matching TRBD2. The CDR3 spells CASSPTGGGEQFF. CDR3 DNA: TGTGCCAGCAGTCCCACGGGGGGAGGTGAGCAGTTCTTC.